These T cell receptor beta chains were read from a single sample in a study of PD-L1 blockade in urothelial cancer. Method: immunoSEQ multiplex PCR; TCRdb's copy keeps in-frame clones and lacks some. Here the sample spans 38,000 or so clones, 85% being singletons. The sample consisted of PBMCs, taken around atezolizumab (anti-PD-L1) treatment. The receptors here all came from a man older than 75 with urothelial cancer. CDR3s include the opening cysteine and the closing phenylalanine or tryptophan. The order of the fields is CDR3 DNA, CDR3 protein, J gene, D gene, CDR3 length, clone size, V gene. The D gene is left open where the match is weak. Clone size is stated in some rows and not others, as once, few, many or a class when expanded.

TGCGCCAGCAGCGTCGACTCGGGAGACACCATATATTTT,CASSVDSGDTIYF,TRBJ1-3,NA,13,NA,TRBV5-1
TGTGCCAGCAGTTTAAATAGCTTCAATCAGCCCCAGCATTTT,CASSLNSFNQPQHF,TRBJ1-5,NA,14,few,TRBV27
TGTGCCAGCAGCTTAGCGGGGTGGAACACCGGGGAGCTGTTTTTT,CASSLAGWNTGELFF,TRBJ2-2,NA,15,once,TRBV11-2
TGTGCCAGTAGTATTTCCGGCAGGGCCCTCTCTGGAAACACCATATATTTT,CASSISGRALSGNTIYF,TRBJ1-3,NA,17,NA,TRBV19
TGTGCCAGCAGCCCCGGGTTAGGTAATGAAAAACTGTTTTTT,CASSPGLGNEKLFF,TRBJ1-4,NA,14,NA,TRBV4-2
TGTGCCAGCAGCTTGGAATCGATGGGTACCCCAGGGGATACTGAAGCTTTCTTT,CASSLESMGTPGDTEAFF,TRBJ1-1,NA,18,NA,TRBV5-4
TGTGCCAGCAGCTTAAGCTCCTCTGGAAACACCATATATTTT,CASSLSSSGNTIYF,TRBJ1-3,NA,14,NA,TRBV7-9
TGCGCCAGCAGCTCCCAGGGGAACGGGGAGCTGTTTTTT,CASSSQGNGELFF,TRBJ2-2,NA,13,NA,TRBV5-1
TGTGCCAGCAATTTCGCGGGAGGGCAAGAGACCCAGTACTTC,CASNFAGGQETQYF,TRBJ2-5,TRBD2,14,NA,TRBV9
TGTGCCAGCAGCTTATCAGGGGGCAACACTGAAGCTTTCTTT,CASSLSGGNTEAFF,TRBJ1-1,TRBD1,14,NA,TRBV11-2
TGTGCCAGCAGCTTAGTTTGGCCCACAGAGACCCAGTACTTC,CASSLVWPTETQYF,TRBJ2-5,NA,14,NA,TRBV7-2
TGTGCCAGCAGCCTGGGGACAGTAAAACAGTTCTTC,CASSLGTVKQFF,TRBJ2-1,TRBD1,12,NA,TRBV7-2
TGTGCCAGCAGCTTACACGGGAACACTGAAGCTTTCTTT,CASSLHGNTEAFF,TRBJ1-1,NA,13,NA,TRBV7-9
TGCGCCAGCAGTGAGTGGACTGGGTTCTCCTACAATGAGCAGTTCTTC,CASSEWTGFSYNEQFF,TRBJ2-1,NA,16,NA,TRBV10-2
TGTGCCAGCAGCTTAAATGGCGGGGCGAACACCGGGGAGCTGTTTTTT,CASSLNGGANTGELFF,TRBJ2-2,NA,16,NA,TRBV7-2
TGTGCCAGCAGCTTGAGGGGACAGGGGGCATCAAGATCCTACGAGCAGTACTTC,CASSLRGQGASRSYEQYF,TRBJ2-7,TRBD1,18,NA,TRBV5-6
TGCGCCAGCAGCTTGAGGACAGGGTCTGGGGGCTACACCTTC,CASSLRTGSGGYTF,TRBJ1-2,TRBD1,14,once,TRBV5-1
TGTGCCAGCAGCCCCCGGGGTGAGGGATACACTGAAGCTTTCTTT,CASSPRGEGYTEAFF,TRBJ1-1,NA,15,once,TRBV7-2
TGTGCCAGTGCGGACAGAAATCAGCCCCAGCATTTT,CASADRNQPQHF,TRBJ1-5,NA,12,few,TRBV19
TGTGCCAGTAGTCCATTACCGGGACAGCGTAATGAAAAACTGTTTTTT,CASSPLPGQRNEKLFF,TRBJ1-4,TRBD1,16,NA,TRBV19
TGTGCCAGCAGGGGACAGGGCCAACTTTACGAGCAGTACTTC,CASRGQGQLYEQYF,TRBJ2-7,TRBD1,14,once,TRBV6-5
TGTGCCAGCAGTAGGACTAGCGGGAGGGCCCAAGAGACCCAGTACTTC,CASSRTSGRAQETQYF,TRBJ2-5,TRBD2,16,NA,TRBV2
TGTGCCAGCAGCTTCAGGACAGACTCTGGAAACACCATATATTTT,CASSFRTDSGNTIYF,TRBJ1-3,NA,15,NA,TRBV12-1
TGTGCCAGCAATTCGGACAGAAACACTGAAGCTTTCTTT,CASNSDRNTEAFF,TRBJ1-1,NA,13,NA,TRBV6-1
TGTGCCAGCGGACTCCAACACCAGAACACTGAAGCTTTCTTT,CASGLQHQNTEAFF,TRBJ1-1,NA,14,NA,TRBV10-3
TGTGCCAGCAGTGAAGGGACTTCAAGGGCCCTCGTTCAGCCCCAGCATTTT,CASSEGTSRALVQPQHF,TRBJ1-5,NA,17,NA,TRBV6-1
TGCGCCAGCAGTGGTTCACTGAACTACGAGCAGTACTTC,CASSGSLNYEQYF,TRBJ2-7,NA,13,NA,TRBV5-1
TGTGCCAGCAGTTCCAGGGGAACCTTGGGCACTGAAGCTTTCTTT,CASSSRGTLGTEAFF,TRBJ1-1,NA,15,NA,TRBV6-5
TGTGCCAGCAATAAGGGGCTTCAAGAGACCCAGTACTTC,CASNKGLQETQYF,TRBJ2-5,NA,13,NA,TRBV9
TGTGCCAGCTCTTCACGTAGGAGTGGCTACAATGAGCAGTTCTTC,CASSSRRSGYNEQFF,TRBJ2-1,NA,15,NA,TRBV18
TGTGCCACCACCCCAGGGTTATTTCACGAAAAACTGTTTTTT,CATTPGLFHEKLFF,TRBJ1-4,NA,14,NA,TRBV28
TGCGCCAGCAGCTGGGCAGGGGCCTACGAGCAGTACTTC,CASSWAGAYEQYF,TRBJ2-7,NA,13,NA,TRBV5-1
TGTGCCAGCAGCTTATTCTTAAGGGGGGGACTAGCGAACTACTACAATGAGCAGTTCTTC,CASSLFLRGGLANYYNEQFF,TRBJ2-1,TRBD2,20,NA,TRBV13
TGTGCCAGCAGCTTGGGGAGTAGCAATCAGCCCCAGCATTTT,CASSLGSSNQPQHF,TRBJ1-5,NA,14,NA,TRBV5-5
TGTGCCAGTAGTATATCCCGGGGACTAGCGGGAGGGCCACCTGAGCAGTTCTTC,CASSISRGLAGGPPEQFF,TRBJ2-1,TRBD2,18,NA,TRBV19
TGTGCCACCAGCTCTCGGACTAGAGACAATGAGCAGTTCTTC,CATSSRTRDNEQFF,TRBJ2-1,TRBD2,14,NA,TRBV15
TGTGCCAGCAGTGAAGGGGCAGGACAAGAGACCCAGTACTTC,CASSEGAGQETQYF,TRBJ2-5,NA,14,NA,TRBV6-1
TGTGCCAGCAGCCCAGGACTAGCGGGAAGCTCCTACGAGCAGTACTTC,CASSPGLAGSSYEQYF,TRBJ2-7,TRBD2,16,NA,TRBV7-2
TGTGCCAGCTCACCGACACAAGCCTACGAGCAGTACTTC,CASSPTQAYEQYF,TRBJ2-7,NA,13,few,TRBV18
TGTGCCAGTAGTACGCCAAGGGGTAGCAATCAGCCCCAGCATTTT,CASSTPRGSNQPQHF,TRBJ1-5,NA,15,NA,TRBV19
TGTGCCAGCAGCTCCGACAGGGCCGGTCAGCCCCAGCATTTT,CASSSDRAGQPQHF,TRBJ1-5,TRBD1,14,NA,TRBV7-9
TGTGCCAGCAGCTCCAGATCTGGGGCCAACGTCCTGACTTTC,CASSSRSGANVLTF,TRBJ2-6,NA,14,NA,TRBV7-9
TGCGCCAGCAGAAGCGGCCCCAGCACAGATACGCAGTATTTT,CASRSGPSTDTQYF,TRBJ2-3,NA,14,NA,TRBV5-1
TGTGCCAGCTCACGAGGCGGGAGGGCCCCCGCCGGGGAGCTGTTTTTT,CASSRGGRAPAGELFF,TRBJ2-2,TRBD2,16,NA,TRBV18
TGTGCCATCAGTGACCCTACAGGGGCGAACACTGAAGCTTTCTTT,CAISDPTGANTEAFF,TRBJ1-1,TRBD1,15,NA,TRBV10-3
TGTGCCAGCAGCCGAGGGACTAGCGGGGAGACCCAGTACTTC,CASSRGTSGETQYF,TRBJ2-5,TRBD2,14,NA,TRBV7-2
TGTGCTAGTGGTTCCGGACAGGGGGGCAATCAGCCCCAGCATTTT,CASGSGQGGNQPQHF,TRBJ1-5,TRBD1,15,NA,TRBV12-5
TGCGCCAGCAGTGAATCCGGGATCCCGGGGAACACCGGGGAGCTGTTTTTT,CASSESGIPGNTGELFF,TRBJ2-2,NA,17,few,TRBV10-1
TGCGCCAGCAGCGGAACAGGGGGCAATCAGCCCCAGCATTTT,CASSGTGGNQPQHF,TRBJ1-5,TRBD1,14,NA,TRBV10-2
TGCGCCAGCAGCTATTGGACAGGGGCGACGGGCGAGCAGTACTTC,CASSYWTGATGEQYF,TRBJ2-7,TRBD1,15,once,TRBV5-1
TGTGCCAGCCCAGTGCCGTCCCCGGGAGTGGGCAATGAGCAGTTCTTC,CASPVPSPGVGNEQFF,TRBJ2-1,NA,16,NA,TRBV21-1
TGTGCCAGCAGCTTAGCGCGGGGCGGGACGCCGAAGGAGGACGAGCAGTACTTC,CASSLARGGTPKEDEQYF,TRBJ2-7,NA,18,NA,TRBV7-9
TGTGCCAGCAGTTCGGACAGGAAGAACACCGGGGAGCTGTTTTTT,CASSSDRKNTGELFF,TRBJ2-2,TRBD1,15,NA,TRBV28
TGTGCCAGCAGTTCCCTCGGTAGGGAGGTCCTCGGGGCCTACGAGCAGTACTTC,CASSSLGREVLGAYEQYF,TRBJ2-7,NA,18,NA,TRBV27
TGTGCCAGCAGTCCCAGCGTAAGCTATGGCTACACCTTC,CASSPSVSYGYTF,TRBJ1-2,NA,13,NA,TRBV5-6
TGTGCCAGCACCCTAGGACAGAGCAATGAAAAACTGTTTTTT,CASTLGQSNEKLFF,TRBJ1-4,NA,14,medium-sized,TRBV6-6
TGTGCCAGCAGTGCTGCGGCTAATTACAACGAGGACTCCTACGAGCAGTACTTC,CASSAAANYNEDSYEQYF,TRBJ2-7,NA,18,NA,TRBV27